There are many counts of the clone carrying this T cell receptor beta chain. This sample stems from a study of early T cells in non-severe SARS-CoV-2 infection. Turning to the study itself: Unpaired chains resulted from sequencing bulk RNA of unsorted whole blood.

CDR1 and CDR2 (germline): MNHEY, SVGAGI. V shed 0 bases and J shed 7 bases, with 13 bases lying between them. The CDR3 spans 15 residues. Using its own MiXCR run on the 5' RACE reads, TCRdb lists one record per CDR3 protein. This sample has tens of thousands of distinct CDR3 sequences; roughly a tenth occur once, and the top ten carry 8.6%. The chain joins TRBV6-5 to TRBJ1-5, with D perhaps TRBD1 (5 bases). Sequenced sample: whole blood. The TCR comes from an adult who was a healthcare worker with PCR-confirmed SARS-CoV-2 infection or an uninfected control (not recorded which). CDR3 nucleotide sequence: TGTGCCAGCAGTTACTCGGGGGGTTTAGGGCAGCCCCAGCATTTT. Protein sequence: CASSYSGGLGQPQHF.